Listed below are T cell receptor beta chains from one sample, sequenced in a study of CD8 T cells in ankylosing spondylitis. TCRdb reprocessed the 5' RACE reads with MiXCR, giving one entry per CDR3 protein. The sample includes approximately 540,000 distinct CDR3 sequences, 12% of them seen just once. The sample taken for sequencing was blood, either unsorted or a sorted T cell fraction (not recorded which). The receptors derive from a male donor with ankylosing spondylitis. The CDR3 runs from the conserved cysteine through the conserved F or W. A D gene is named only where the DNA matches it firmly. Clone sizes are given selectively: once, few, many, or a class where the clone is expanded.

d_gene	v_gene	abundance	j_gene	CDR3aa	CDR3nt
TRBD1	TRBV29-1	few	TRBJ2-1	CSVAQGVTYNEQFF	TGCAGCGTTGCCCAGGGGGTCACATACAATGAGCAGTTCTTC
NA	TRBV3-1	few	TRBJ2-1	CASSQDFGKGTHEQFF	TGTGCCAGCAGCCAAGACTTCGGGAAAGGGACCCATGAGCAGTTCTTC
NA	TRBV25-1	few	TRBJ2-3	CASTGAGFDTQYF	TGTGCCAGCACGGGGGCAGGATTCGATACGCAGTATTTT
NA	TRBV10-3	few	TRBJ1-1	CATVVGVGRTEAFF	TGTGCCACCGTCGTGGGGGTAGGTAGGACTGAAGCTTTCTTT
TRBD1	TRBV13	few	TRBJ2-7	CASSFTGTDSNAGYEQYF	TGTGCCAGCAGCTTTACCGGGACAGACTCTAATGCCGGCTACGAGCAGTACTTC
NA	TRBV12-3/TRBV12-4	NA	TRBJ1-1	CASSLEGAGMNTEAFF	TGTGCCAGCAGTTTAGAGGGCGCCGGGATGAACACTGAAGCTTTCTTT
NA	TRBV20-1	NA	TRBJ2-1	CSARGGRDGVYNEQFF	TGCAGTGCTAGAGGGGGTCGGGATGGAGTTTACAATGAGCAGTTCTTC
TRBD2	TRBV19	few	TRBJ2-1	CASSGGTSGDNEQFF	TGTGCCAGTAGTGGAGGGACTAGCGGAGACAATGAGCAGTTCTTC
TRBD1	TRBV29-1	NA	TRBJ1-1	CSVVSPPHRGRSLDTEAFF	TGCAGCGTTGTCAGTCCCCCCCACAGGGGGCGATCGCTGGACACTGAAGCTTTCTTT
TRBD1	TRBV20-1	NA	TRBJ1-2	CSAGDRDYGYTF	TGCAGTGCTGGGGACAGGGACTATGGCTACACCTTC
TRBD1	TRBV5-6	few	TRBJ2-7	CASSYRDSLPGEQYF	TGTGCCAGCAGCTACCGGGACAGCCTCCCCGGCGAGCAGTACTTC
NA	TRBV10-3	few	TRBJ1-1	CAISEWMVGVNTEAFF	TGTGCCATCAGTGAATGGATGGTAGGGGTGAACACTGAAGCTTTCTTT
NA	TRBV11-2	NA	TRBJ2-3	CASSFWGASTDTQYF	TGTGCCAGCAGCTTCTGGGGGGCCTCCACAGATACGCAGTATTTT
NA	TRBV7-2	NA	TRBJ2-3	CASSLGQTSTDTQYF	TGTGCCAGCAGCTTAGGACAGACTAGCACAGATACGCAGTATTTT
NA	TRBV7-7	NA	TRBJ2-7	CASSLSGQYEQYF	TGTGCCAGCAGCCTAAGCGGACAGTACGAGCAGTACTTC
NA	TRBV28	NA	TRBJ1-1	CASSFVREAEAFF	TGTGCCAGCAGTTTCGTAAGGGAGGCCGAAGCTTTCTTT
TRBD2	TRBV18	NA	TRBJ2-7	CASSRTSGRSEQYF	TGTGCCAGCTCAAGGACTAGCGGGAGGAGCGAGCAGTACTTC
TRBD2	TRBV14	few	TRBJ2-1	CASSLGTSFQSEQFF	TGTGCCAGCAGCCTTGGGACTAGCTTTCAATCGGAGCAGTTCTTC
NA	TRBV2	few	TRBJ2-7	CASSENRAAYEQYF	TGTGCCAGCAGTGAAAACAGGGCGGCCTACGAGCAGTACTTC
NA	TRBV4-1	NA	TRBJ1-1	CASSLARQANTEAFF	TGCGCCAGCAGCCTAGCTCGACAGGCGAACACTGAAGCTTTCTTT
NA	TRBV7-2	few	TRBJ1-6	CASSLRGSSDSPLHF	TGTGCCAGCAGCTTACGGGGCAGCTCCGATTCACCCCTCCACTTT
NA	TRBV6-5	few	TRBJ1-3	CASSYSTGLAGNTIYF	TGTGCCAGCAGTTACTCGACCGGGTTGGCTGGAAACACCATATATTTT
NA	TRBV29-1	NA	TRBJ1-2	CSVDQPDSYGYTF	TGCAGCGTTGATCAGCCCGATTCCTATGGCTACACCTTC
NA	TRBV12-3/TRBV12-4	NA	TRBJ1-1	CASTREGTEAFF	TGTGCCAGCACCCGAGAGGGTACTGAAGCTTTCTTT
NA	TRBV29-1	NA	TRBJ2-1	CSVLKSGRGYNEQFF	TGCAGCGTACTAAAATCGGGTAGGGGGTACAATGAGCAGTTCTTC
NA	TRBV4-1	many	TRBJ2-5	CASSQPMETQYF	TGCGCCAGCAGCCAACCCATGGAGACCCAGTACTTC
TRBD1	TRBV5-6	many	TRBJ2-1	CASSLRDRDYNEQFF	TGTGCCAGCAGCTTGAGGGACAGGGATTACAATGAGCAGTTCTTC
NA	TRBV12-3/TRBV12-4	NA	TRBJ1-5	CASSLEQGDNQPQHF	TGTGCCAGCAGTTTGGAACAGGGAGACAATCAGCCCCAGCATTTT
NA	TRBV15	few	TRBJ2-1	CATSGGGGIDEQFF	TGTGCCACCAGCGGAGGGGGAGGGATCGATGAGCAGTTCTTC
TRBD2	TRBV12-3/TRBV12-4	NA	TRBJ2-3	CACSPPTASGGPTDTQYF	TGTGCCTGCAGTCCTCCTACCGCTAGCGGGGGACCTACAGATACGCAGTATTTT
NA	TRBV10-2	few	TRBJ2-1	CATTGVYNEQFF	TGCGCCACCACCGGGGTCTACAATGAGCAGTTCTTC
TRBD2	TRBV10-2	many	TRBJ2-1	CASSELGLAGEDEQFF	TGCGCCAGCAGTGAGTTAGGACTAGCGGGAGAGGATGAGCAGTTCTTC
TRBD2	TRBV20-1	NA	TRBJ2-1	CSAGGLAEINEQFF	TGCAGTGCTGGTGGACTAGCGGAGATAAATGAGCAGTTCTTC
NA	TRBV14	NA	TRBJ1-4	CASSQSQYEKLFF	TGTGCCAGCAGCCAATCCCAGTACGAAAAACTGTTTTTT
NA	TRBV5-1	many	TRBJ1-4	CASSLVGSNEKLFF	TGCGCCAGCAGCTTGGTGGGATCTAATGAAAAACTGTTTTTT
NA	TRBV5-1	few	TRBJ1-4	CASRPGTLATNEKLFF	TGCGCCAGCAGGCCCGGGACATTAGCAACTAATGAAAAACTGTTTTTT
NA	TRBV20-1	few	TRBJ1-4	CSANQGSNEKLFF	TGCAGTGCTAATCAGGGATCGAATGAAAAACTGTTTTTT
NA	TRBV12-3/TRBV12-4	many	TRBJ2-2	CASSSELHTGELFF	TGTGCCAGCAGTTCCGAACTACACACCGGGGAGCTGTTTTTT
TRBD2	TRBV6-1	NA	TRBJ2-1	CASRRGTNNEQFF	TGTGCCAGCAGACGTGGGACTAACAATGAGCAGTTCTTC
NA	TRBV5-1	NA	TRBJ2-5	CASSLAGRIMQTQYF	TGCGCCAGCAGCTTGGCAGGGAGGATTATGCAGACCCAGTACTTC
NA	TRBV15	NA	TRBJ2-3	CATSHFRGLADTQYF	TGTGCCACCAGCCATTTTCGGGGACTCGCAGATACGCAGTATTTT
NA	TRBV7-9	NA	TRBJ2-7	CASLRGTDEQYF	TGTGCCAGCCTACGGGGTACCGACGAGCAGTACTTC
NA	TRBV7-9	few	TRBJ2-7	CASSPTPAASEQYF	TGTGCCAGCAGCCCGACTCCAGCGGCTTCCGAGCAGTACTTC
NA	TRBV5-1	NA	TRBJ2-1	CASSDKTSINEQFF	TGCGCCAGCAGCGATAAGACTAGTATCAATGAGCAGTTCTTC
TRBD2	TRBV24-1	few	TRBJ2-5	CATSDTLAGQETQYF	TGTGCCACCAGTGATACACTAGCGGGGCAAGAGACCCAGTACTTC
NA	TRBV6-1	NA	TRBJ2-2	CASSKTNTGELFF	TGTGCCAGCAGTAAGACGAACACCGGGGAGCTGTTTTTT
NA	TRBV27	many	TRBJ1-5	CASSQGSGSNQPQHF	TGTGCCAGCAGCCAGGGATCGGGAAGCAATCAGCCCCAGCATTTT
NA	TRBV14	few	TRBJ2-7	CASRGHRAQEEQYF	TGTGCCAGCAGAGGGCACCGGGCCCAAGAAGAGCAGTACTTC
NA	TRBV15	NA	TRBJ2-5	CATSRGTMAVQETQYF	TGTGCCACCAGCAGAGGCACTATGGCGGTCCAAGAGACCCAGTACTTC
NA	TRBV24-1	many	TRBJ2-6	CATSDPGVQSSGANVLTF	TGTGCCACCAGTGACCCCGGCGTACAGAGCTCAGGGGCCAACGTCCTGACTTTC
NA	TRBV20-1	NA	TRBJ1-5	CSARDGRKPSNQPQHF	TGCAGTGCTAGAGATGGGAGGAAGCCTAGCAATCAGCCCCAGCATTTT
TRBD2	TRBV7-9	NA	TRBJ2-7	CASSFVSGEQYF	TGTGCCAGCAGCTTTGTTAGCGGGGAGCAGTACTTC
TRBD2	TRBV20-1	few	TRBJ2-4	CSARDGEAGEGKNIQYF	TGCAGTGCTAGAGATGGGGAGGCGGGAGAGGGGAAAAACATTCAGTACTTC